What follows are 21 T cell receptor beta chains derived from one specimen sequenced in a study of beta chain features in type 1 diabetes. Study findings and constraints: Moderately but significantly shorter TCRB CDR3s were found in Type 1 diabetes patients in all four CD4+ subsets.

Their specific antigens are unknown. Expressed TCRB transcripts were sequenced after all isolated RNA was converted to cDNA. Method: immunoSEQ multiplex PCR; TCRdb's copy keeps in-frame clones and lacks some. Of hundreds of thousands of clones in the sample, over 13% are singletons; the top ten hold 0.04%. Specimen: naive CD4+ T cells from blood. The receptors stem from a man aged 18 to 35 with type 1 diabetes.

The chain employs TRBV7-9 and TRBJ2-3; the D call may be TRBD1 or TRBD2 (5 bases each). This CDR3 is built from 17 residues. The germline V gene encodes CDR1 SEHNR and CDR2 FQNEAQ (reference sequence). Trimming removed 7 bases at V and 4 bases at J, with 24 bases between. In DNA, the CDR3 is TGTGCCAGCAACTCGGGGCTAGATTCCCTCTGGGCAGATACGCAGTATTTT. It yields the protein CASNSGLDSLWADTQYF.

This chain connects TRBV29-1 to TRBJ2-5; D gene unclear. Matching the DNA end better, TRBJ2-7 makes the J call doubtful. Germline V lookup: CDR1 SQVTM, CDR2 ANQGSEA. The CDR3 runs 11 residues. CDR3 sequence: CSVGTSYEQYF. CDR3 sequence (DNA): TGCAGCGTTGGAACCTCCTACGAGCAGTACTTC.

The chain employs TRBV5-6 and TRBJ2-3; no clear D gene. V was cut by 4 bases and J by 0 bases, with 9 bases left in between. The germline CDR1 and CDR2 sequences are SGHDT and YYEEEE. The CDR3 totals 14 residues. The CDR3 nucleotides read TGTGCCAGCAGCGTATGGGCCAGCACAGATACGCAGTATTTT. Translated, it gives CASSVWASTDTQYF.

This clone turned up a few times. V is TRBV4-2 and J is TRBJ2-7; 9 positions agree with TRBD2. The trim removed 4 bases at V and 5 bases at J, leaving 6 bases unmatched. This CDR3 is built from 14 residues. The V gene's germline CDR1 is LGHNA and CDR2 YNFKEQ. The chain's CDR3 is CASSLSGSPNEQYF. CDR3 nucleotide sequence: TGTGCCAGCAGCCTTAGCGGGAGTCCCAACGAGCAGTACTTC.

This sequence joins TRBV10-3 and TRBJ1-1; 7 bases agree with TRBD1. V dropped 8 bases and J dropped 1; count of bases not matched to a gene: 7. Germline V gene data show CDR1 as ENHRY and CDR2 as SYGVKD. CDR3 length equals 14 residues. The CDR3 DNA sequence: TGTGCCATCCGAGAACAGGGGAAGAACACTGAAGCTTTCTTT. It translates to CAIREQGKNTEAFF.

V gene TRBV4-2 combines with J gene TRBJ1-2; D not resolved. Trimming took off 0 bases at V and 8 bases at J, with 13 bases between the two ends. The germline gives CDR1 LGHNA, CDR2 YNFKEQ. CDR3 length: 14 residues. This CDR3 reads CASSQDRSLGGYTF. The CDR3 coding sequence is TGTGCCAGCAGCCAAGATAGGTCGCTTGGAGGCTACACCTTC.

In regard to this clone: The identical CDR3 is also encoded by other nucleotide sequences in the sample. The chain carries TRBV7-2 and TRBJ2-3; either TRBD1 or TRBD2 may supply D (5 bases each). Germline CDR1 and CDR2: SGHTA and FQGNSA. V lost 3 bases and J lost 2, with 6 bases in between. This CDR3 spans 13 amino acids. The DNA of the CDR3 is TGTGCCAGCAGCTTGGGACCCACAGATACGCAGTATTTT. It codes for CASSLGPTDTQYF.

The rearrangement joins TRBV18 to TRBJ1-1, with D uncertain. CDR3 length: 14 residues. Trimming took 8 bases from V and 5 from J, leaving 18 bases between them. Germline CDR1 is KGHSH and CDR2 is LQKENI. This chain's CDR3 is CASGSEGQGTEAFF. Written as DNA, the CDR3 is TGTGCCAGCGGGTCGGAAGGCCAAGGAACTGAAGCTTTCTTT. Full variable domain (missing parts from reference TRBV18 and TRBJ1-1): NAGVMQNPRHLVRRRGQEARLRCSPMKGHSHVYWYRQLPEEGLKFMVYLQKENIIDESGMPKERFSAEFPKEGPSILRIQQVVRGDSAAYFCASGSEGQGTEAFFGQGTRLTVV.

The chain links TRBV10-3 to TRBJ2-1; D is unresolved. The V gene lost 4 bases and the J gene lost 8 bases, with 21 bases spanning the gap. Germline V gene lookup returns CDR1 ENHRY and CDR2 SYGVKD. CDR3 size: 16 residues. CDR3 protein: CAISVGGVAPLDEQFF. CDR3 coding DNA: TGTGCCATCAGTGTTGGTGGGGTGGCCCCTTTGGATGAGCAGTTCTTC.

This chain links TRBV5-1 with TRBJ2-2, with D tentatively TRBD2 (5 bases). CDR1 and CDR2 from the germline V gene are SGHRS and YFSETQ. Trimming left V 0 bases short and J 4 bases short, with 13 bases between. This CDR3 is 16 amino acids long. The CDR3 DNA reads TGCGCCAGCAGCTTGGAGGCGGGCCCCGGCACCGGGGAGCTGTTTTTT. Encoded protein: CASSLEAGPGTGELFF.

The V call is TRBV5-1, the J call TRBJ2-6; 9 positions match TRBD2. The V gene's germline CDR1 is SGHRS and CDR2 YFSETQ. Trimming took 3 bases from V and 0 from J; bases not matched to a gene: 4. The CDR3 contains 17 residues. CDR3 region: CASSSAGGPSGANVLTF. The CDR3 coding sequence is TGCGCCAGCAGCTCAGCGGGGGGACCCTCTGGGGCCAACGTCCTGACTTTC.

This chain joins TRBV7-3 and TRBJ1-1; D remains unclear. The CDR3 runs 14 residues. The germline V gene encodes CDR1 SGHTA and CDR2 FQGTGA. The V end lost 2 bases, the J end lost 0 bases, and 7 bases lay between the germline ends. The CDR3 sequence: CASSLGPMNTEAFF. Here the CDR3 DNA reads TGTGCCAGCAGCTTAGGCCCCATGAACACTGAAGCTTTCTTT.

This clone was detected only a few times. The J gene is TRBJ2-7, the V gene TRBV23-1; the D call may be TRBD1 or TRBD2 (5 bases each). TRBV23-1 is an ORF for which the function is uncertain. This CDR3 is 13 amino acids long. Trimming removed 6 bases at V and 5 bases at J, with 14 bases between. The CDR3 nucleotides are TGCGCCAGCAGAAGAATGGGGGAGAACGAGCAGTACTTC. Translating gives CASRRMGENEQYF.

This clone was found a few times. V gene TRBV7-9 combines with J gene TRBJ1-1; D unresolved. Germline-derived CDR1 and CDR2 are SEHNR and FQNEAQ (reference sequence). This CDR3 spans 14 amino acids. V was pared by 3 bases and J by 0 bases, with 8 bases between. CDR3: CASSFGSVNTEAFF. The CDR3 nucleotides are TGTGCCAGCAGCTTCGGGAGCGTGAACACTGAAGCTTTCTTT.

With respect to this clone: The same CDR3 also results from other DNA sequences found in this sample. The chain uses TRBV5-4 and TRBJ2-2, with D uncertain. Germline V gene data show CDR1 as SGHNT and CDR2 as YYREEE (reference sequence). The V and J ends lost 0 bases and 4 bases respectively, with 1 base between them. This CDR3 has 12 amino acids. DNA for the CDR3: TGTGCCAGCAGCTTGGCCACCGGGGAGCTGTTTTTT. Protein product: CASSLATGELFF.

The chain is built from TRBV28 and TRBJ2-7, with D maybe TRBD1 (6 bases). The CDR3 consists of 13 residues. Trimming left V 10 bases short and J 6 bases short, with 19 bases between. Germline loops: CDR1 MDHEN, CDR2 SYDVKM. The CDR3 DNA is TGTGCCACCCAAACACCAGGGGTTGTCGAGCAGTACTTC. This sequence encodes CATQTPGVVEQYF. The full variable domain, with the rest looked up from reference TRBV28 and TRBJ2-7, is DVKVTQSSRYLVKRTGEKVFLECVQDMDHENMFWYRQDPGLGLRLIYFSYDVKMKEKGDIPEGYSVSREKKERFSLILESASTNQTSMYLCATQTPGVVEQYFGPGTRLTVT.

The chain couples TRBV4-1 to TRBJ2-2, with a weak D call TRBD1 (5 bases). Looked up from germline, CDR1 is MGHRA and CDR2 is YSYEKL. V was trimmed by 0 bases and J by 4 bases, leaving 15 bases between them. CDR3 length: 17 residues. The CDR3 loop is CASSQETSGWVTGELFF. In DNA, the CDR3 is TGCGCCAGCAGCCAAGAGACTTCAGGGTGGGTCACCGGGGAGCTGTTTTTT.

This clone was picked up a small number of times. V usage is TRBV4-1 and J usage is TRBJ2-4; TRBD2 agrees at 8 bases. Per germline, CDR1 MGHRA and CDR2 YSYEKL. Unmatched junction bases numbered 10, after V lost 0 bases and J lost 6 bases. This CDR3 region has 17 residues. CDR3 bases: TGCGCCAGCAGCCAAGATCGGGAAGCGGGGGTTGGAAACATTCAGTACTTC. It encodes CASSQDREAGVGNIQYF.

This sequence joins TRBV29-1 and TRBJ2-2; 10 bases are shared with TRBD1. Looked up from germline, CDR1 is SQVTM and CDR2 is ANQGSEA. After removal of 6 bases from V and 7 bases from J, the junction contained 2 bases not matched to a gene. The CDR3 extends over 12 amino acids. The CDR3 sequence is CSVDRGIGELFF. The CDR3, as DNA: TGCAGCGTGGACAGGGGGATCGGGGAGCTGTTTTTT.

This clone was detected a few times. The V gene is TRBV2, the J gene TRBJ2-7, with no clear D. The CDR3 is 13 amino acids. V lost 6 bases and J 2 bases, leaving 11 bases between the germline ends. Germline V gene data show CDR1 as SNHLY and CDR2 as FYNNEI. CDR3 amino acids: CASRLDTAYEQYF. For the CDR3, the DNA is TGTGCCAGCAGGCTAGACACGGCCTACGAGCAGTACTTC.

The sample holds a few counts of this clone. The V and J genes are TRBV2 and TRBJ2-5; D gene uncertain. Germline V gene data show CDR1 as SNHLY and CDR2 as FYNNEI. The CDR3 has 11 residues. The germline V and J ends were trimmed by 7 bases and 5 bases, with 8 bases remaining between them. This CDR3 reads CASTWAETQYF. CDR3 coding DNA: TGTGCCAGCACCTGGGCGGAGACCCAGTACTTC. Together with reference TRBV2 and TRBJ2-5, the CDR3 gives the full variable domain: EPEVTQTPSHQVTQMGQEVILRCVPISNHLYFYWYRQILGQKVEFLVSFYNNEISEKSEIFDDQFSVERPDGSNFTLKIRSTKLEDSAMYFCASTWAETQYFGPGTRLLVL.